These T cell receptor beta chains were read from a single sample in a study of T cell responses to AZD1222 COVID-19 vaccine. Clones were sequenced by immunoSEQ multiplex PCR, and TCRdb holds only the in-frame ones, with some missing. The sample lists more than 80,000 clones; roughly nine tenths were seen once. The specimen was peripheral blood, collected 28 days after the second AZD1222 dose. These receptors were collected from an adult who received the AZD1222 COVID-19 vaccine. Each CDR3 is given with its conserved first and last residue. The D gene is left open where the match is weak. Only some rows state a clone size, as once, few, many or a class for expanded clones.

D gene: -
V gene: TRBV2
J gene: TRBJ2-5
clone size: once
CDR3 DNA: TGTGCCAGCAGTATAGAACAAGAGACCCAGTACTTC
CDR3 protein: CASSIEQETQYF

D gene: TRBD1
V gene: TRBV24-1
J gene: TRBJ2-5
clone size: -
CDR3 DNA: TGTGCCACCAGTGATACCGGGACAGCCGACGAGACCCAGTACTTC
CDR3 protein: CATSDTGTADETQYF

D gene: TRBD1
V gene: TRBV19
J gene: TRBJ1-1
clone size: -
CDR3 DNA: TGTGCCAGTAGTATCCGGACAGGGGAAGCTTTCTTT
CDR3 protein: CASSIRTGEAFF

D gene: TRBD1
V gene: TRBV30
J gene: TRBJ1-6
clone size: -
CDR3 DNA: TGTGCCTGGACCCTAGGACAGGGGTGGAATTCACCCCTCCACTTT
CDR3 protein: CAWTLGQGWNSPLHF

D gene: TRBD2
V gene: TRBV29-1
J gene: TRBJ2-7
clone size: -
CDR3 DNA: TGCAGCGTTGAAAGGAGCGGGGGGGGCCACGAGCAGTACTTC
CDR3 protein: CSVERSGGGHEQYF

D gene: TRBD1
V gene: TRBV19
J gene: TRBJ1-3
clone size: -
CDR3 DNA: TGTGCCAGTAGTTCCCGACAGGGATCCTCTGGAAACACCATATATTTT
CDR3 protein: CASSSRQGSSGNTIYF

D gene: TRBD2
V gene: TRBV4-1
J gene: TRBJ2-2
clone size: once
CDR3 DNA: TGCGCCAGCAGCCAAGGGCGGGAGGGCCCCGGGGAGCTGTTTTTT
CDR3 protein: CASSQGREGPGELFF

D gene: -
V gene: TRBV9
J gene: TRBJ1-5
clone size: -
CDR3 DNA: TGTGCCAGCAGCGTAAACCCAAATCAGCCCCAGCATTTT
CDR3 protein: CASSVNPNQPQHF

D gene: -
V gene: TRBV12-3/TRBV12-4
J gene: TRBJ2-1
clone size: -
CDR3 DNA: TGTGCCAGCAGTTTATATGGGGCGCAGTTCTTC
CDR3 protein: CASSLYGAQFF

D gene: -
V gene: TRBV9
J gene: TRBJ1-1
clone size: -
CDR3 DNA: TGTGCCAGCAGCTACGGGGGGGGCACTGAAGCTTTCTTT
CDR3 protein: CASSYGGGTEAFF

D gene: -
V gene: TRBV7-3
J gene: TRBJ2-5
clone size: -
CDR3 DNA: TGTGCCAGCAGCTTAACTGGAGGTGGCGGGGAGACCCAGTACTTC
CDR3 protein: CASSLTGGGGETQYF

D gene: -
V gene: TRBV5-4
J gene: TRBJ2-5
clone size: -
CDR3 DNA: TGTGCCAGCAGGCCGAGAGATTCGGGGGACCGGGAGACCCAGTACTTC
CDR3 protein: CASRPRDSGDRETQYF

D gene: -
V gene: TRBV5-1
J gene: TRBJ2-7
clone size: -
CDR3 DNA: TGCGCCAGCAGCTTGAGTAAGGCAGACGAGCAGTACTTC
CDR3 protein: CASSLSKADEQYF

D gene: TRBD2
V gene: TRBV18
J gene: TRBJ2-1
clone size: -
CDR3 DNA: TGTGCCAGCTCCCTGGGACTAGCGTTTGAGCAGTTCTTC
CDR3 protein: CASSLGLAFEQFF

D gene: -
V gene: TRBV3-1/TRBV3-2
J gene: TRBJ2-1
clone size: -
CDR3 DNA: TGTGCCAGCAGCCGCCAACCCGTTCCCGCCCCCTACAATGAGCAGTTCTTC
CDR3 protein: CASSRQPVPAPYNEQFF

D gene: TRBD1
V gene: TRBV5-1
J gene: TRBJ1-4
clone size: -
CDR3 DNA: TGCGCCAGCAGCCCGAGGGACAGAGAAATTGAAAAACTGTTTTTT
CDR3 protein: CASSPRDREIEKLFF

D gene: -
V gene: TRBV5-1
J gene: TRBJ2-1
clone size: -
CDR3 DNA: TGCGCCAGCAGCTGGGGGTCAGCCCGGAGCTCCTACAATGAGCAGTTCTTC
CDR3 protein: CASSWGSARSSYNEQFF

D gene: -
V gene: TRBV30
J gene: TRBJ1-2
clone size: once
CDR3 DNA: TGTGCCTGGAGTGTACTCCGACTAGACAGAGGGGCTAACTATGGCTACACCTTC
CDR3 protein: CAWSVLRLDRGANYGYTF

D gene: -
V gene: TRBV29-1
J gene: TRBJ2-5
clone size: -
CDR3 DNA: TGCAGCGTTGGTACGTGGCCGCAAGAGACCCAGTACTTC
CDR3 protein: CSVGTWPQETQYF

D gene: -
V gene: TRBV6-5
J gene: TRBJ1-2
clone size: -
CDR3 DNA: TGTGCCAGCAGCCGTGACGGCCACTATGGCTACACCTTC
CDR3 protein: CASSRDGHYGYTF

D gene: -
V gene: TRBV20-1
J gene: TRBJ1-1
clone size: -
CDR3 DNA: TGCAGTGCTAGGGGGAACACTGAAGCTTTCTTT
CDR3 protein: CSARGNTEAFF

D gene: -
V gene: TRBV9
J gene: TRBJ1-1
clone size: -
CDR3 DNA: TGTGCCAGCAGCGCCGGTTTGCTCACTGAAGCTTTCTTT
CDR3 protein: CASSAGLLTEAFF

D gene: -
V gene: TRBV15
J gene: TRBJ1-4
clone size: -
CDR3 DNA: TGTGCCACCAGCATAATGTCCCCCGTCGACAGTGAAAAACTGTTTTTT
CDR3 protein: CATSIMSPVDSEKLFF

D gene: -
V gene: TRBV6-2/TRBV6-3
J gene: TRBJ2-2
clone size: -
CDR3 DNA: TGTGCCAGCAGTCAGCGACTAGGAGGTAGCGGGGAGCTGTTTTTT
CDR3 protein: CASSQRLGGSGELFF

D gene: -
V gene: TRBV7-9
J gene: TRBJ1-1
clone size: -
CDR3 DNA: TGTGCCAGCAGCTTTACAGAATACACTGAAGCTTTCTTT
CDR3 protein: CASSFTEYTEAFF

D gene: -
V gene: TRBV5-8
J gene: TRBJ2-3
clone size: -
CDR3 DNA: TGTGCCAGCAGCTTGGAATTCCGGGGTGGTACGCAGTATTTT
CDR3 protein: CASSLEFRGGTQYF

D gene: -
V gene: TRBV29-1
J gene: TRBJ1-1
clone size: -
CDR3 DNA: TGCAGCGTTGAAGGGACAGTGGGGGACACTGAAGCTTTCTTT
CDR3 protein: CSVEGTVGDTEAFF